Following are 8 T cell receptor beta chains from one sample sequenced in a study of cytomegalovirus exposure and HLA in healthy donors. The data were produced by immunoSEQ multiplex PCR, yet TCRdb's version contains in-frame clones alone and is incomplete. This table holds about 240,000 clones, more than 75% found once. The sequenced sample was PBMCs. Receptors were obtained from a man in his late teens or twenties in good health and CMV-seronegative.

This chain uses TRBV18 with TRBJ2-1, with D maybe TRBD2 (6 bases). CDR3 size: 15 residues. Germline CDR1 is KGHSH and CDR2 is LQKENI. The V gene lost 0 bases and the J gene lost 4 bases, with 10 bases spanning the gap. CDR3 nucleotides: TGTGCCAGCTCACCACCCGGGGGTACTTACAATGAGCAGTTCTTC. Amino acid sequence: CASSPPGGTYNEQFF. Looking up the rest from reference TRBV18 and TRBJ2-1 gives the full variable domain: NAGVMQNPRHLVRRRGQEARLRCSPMKGHSHVYWYRQLPEEGLKFMVYLQKENIIDESGMPKERFSAEFPKEGPSILRIQQVVRGDSAAYFCASSPPGGTYNEQFFGPGTRLTVL.

CDR3 protein: CASSEGRGYEQFF. In nucleotides, the CDR3 is TGTGCCAGCAGTGAGGGCAGGGGATATGAGCAGTTCTTC. The V call is TRBV2, the J call TRBJ2-1; perhaps TRBD1 as D (6 bases). Trimming stripped 3 bases from V and 8 bases from J, with 11 bases between. The CDR3 totals 13 residues. CDR1 is SNHLY and CDR2 is FYNNEI in the germline V gene.

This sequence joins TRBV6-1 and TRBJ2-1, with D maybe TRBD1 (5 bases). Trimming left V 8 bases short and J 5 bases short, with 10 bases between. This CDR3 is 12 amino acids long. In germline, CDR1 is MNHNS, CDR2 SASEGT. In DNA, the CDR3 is TGTGCCAGCCCCGGACATAACAATGAGCAGTTCTTC. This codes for CASPGHNNEQFF.

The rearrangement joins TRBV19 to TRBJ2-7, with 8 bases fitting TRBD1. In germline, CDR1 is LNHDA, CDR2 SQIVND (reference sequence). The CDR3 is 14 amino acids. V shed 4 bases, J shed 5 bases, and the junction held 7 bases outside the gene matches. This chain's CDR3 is CASSTGQGYDEQYF. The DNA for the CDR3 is TGTGCCAGTAGTACCGGACAGGGCTATGACGAGCAGTACTTC.

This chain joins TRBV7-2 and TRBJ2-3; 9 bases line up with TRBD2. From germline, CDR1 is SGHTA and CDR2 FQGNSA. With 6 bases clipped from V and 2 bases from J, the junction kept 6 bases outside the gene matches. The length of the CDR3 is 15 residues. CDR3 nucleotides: TGTGCCAGCAGGAGGACTAGCGAGTACACAGATACGCAGTATTTT. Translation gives CASRRTSEYTDTQYF.

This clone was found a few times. CDR3 protein: CASSSRTGNQPQHF. Here the CDR3 DNA reads TGTGCCAGCAGTAGTCGGACAGGGAATCAGCCCCAGCATTTT. This chain links TRBV27 with TRBJ1-5, with 8 bases identical to TRBD1. Germline V lookup: CDR1 MNHEY, CDR2 SMNVEV (reference sequence). The length of the CDR3 is 14 residues. Unmatched junction bases numbered 4, after V lost 5 bases and J lost 4 bases.

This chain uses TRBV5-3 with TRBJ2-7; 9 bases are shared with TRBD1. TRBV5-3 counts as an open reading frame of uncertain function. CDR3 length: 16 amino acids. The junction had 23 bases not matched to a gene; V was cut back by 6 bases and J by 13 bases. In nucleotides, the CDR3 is TGTGCCAGAAACAATCCTCCGGGGACAGGGATCACGTTGGTATACTTC. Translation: CARNNPPGTGITLVYF.

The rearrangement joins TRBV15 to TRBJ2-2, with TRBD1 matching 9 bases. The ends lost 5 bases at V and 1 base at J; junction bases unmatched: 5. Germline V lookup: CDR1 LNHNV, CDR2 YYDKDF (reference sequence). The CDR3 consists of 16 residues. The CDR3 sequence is CATSGLGQGNTGELFF. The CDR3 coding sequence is TGTGCCACCAGCGGATTGGGACAGGGGAACACCGGGGAGCTGTTTTTT.